Presented here are 22 T cell receptor beta chains from one specimen sequenced in a study of blood T cell repertoires in COVID-19 (TCRdb year 2020). The receptor library was made with the immunoSEQ multiplex PCR assay. Held by TCRdb, this immuneACCESS table contains in-frame sequences only and omits some clones. Under half of the omission traces to an unresolved V gene where checked; the cause of the rest is unknown. The sample includes about 320,000 clones, with nearly 90% observed a single time. The ten largest clones add up to around 10% of the sample. Specimen: peripheral blood. These receptors originate from a woman aged 30 to 39 with COVID-19, enrolled during active disease.

V is TRBV7-9 and J is TRBJ2-7; 14 nucleotides align to TRBD2. Germline V gene sequence: CDR1 SEHNR, CDR2 FQNEAQ (reference sequence). The J segment lost 3 bases and the V segment lost 5 bases, leaving 12 bases of the junction unmatched. The CDR3 length is 18 residues. As DNA, the CDR3 is TGTGCCAGCAGCCCCGGACTAGCGGGGGGTTCCCTTAACTACGAGCAGTACTTC. Its protein product is CASSPGLAGGSLNYEQYF.

The chain employs TRBV6-5 and TRBJ1-5, with a possible D match to TRBD1 (5 bases). V was shortened by 6 bases and J by 4 bases, with 10 bases between the two germline ends. Germline CDR1 MNHEY, CDR2 SVGAGI. The CDR3 covers 13 residues. The CDR3 region is CASSPDRNQPQHF. CDR3 nucleotides: TGTGCCAGCAGCCCCGACAGAAATCAGCCCCAGCATTTT.

The gene calls are TRBV6-4 and TRBJ2-3; possibly TRBD2 for D (7 bases). This CDR3 has 16 residues. The V end was cut by 6 bases, the J end by 1 base, with 17 bases between. CDR1 MRHNA and CDR2 SNTAGT come from the germline V gene. The CDR3 here is CASSYLCGGRTDTQYF. In DNA, the CDR3 is TGTGCCAGCAGCTACCTTTGCGGGGGCCGCACAGATACGCAGTATTTT.

V and J are TRBV6-5 and TRBJ1-5, with D maybe TRBD1 (6 bases). V lost 3 bases to trimming and J lost 4 bases, with 10 bases between them. CDR1 is MNHEY, CDR2 SVGAGI, per germline. The CDR3 sequence is 14 residues long. CDR3 DNA sequence: TGTGCCAGCAGTTATTTAGGGGGTAATCAGCCCCAGCATTTT. Protein sequence: CASSYLGGNQPQHF.

V and J are TRBV4-2 and TRBJ2-7, with a tentative D call TRBD2 (7 bases). The CDR3 has 15 residues. Trimming removed 0 bases at V and 2 bases at J, with 11 bases between. Germline assignment: CDR1 LGHNA and CDR2 YNFKEQ. The CDR3: CASSQEGGGTYEQYF. CDR3 coding DNA: TGTGCCAGCAGCCAAGAAGGGGGGGGGACCTACGAGCAGTACTTC.

This chain links TRBV6-4 with TRBJ2-5; 7 positions agree with TRBD2. The V and J ends lost 0 bases and 0 bases, in that order; junction bases with no gene match: 16. This CDR3 has 20 amino acids. Germline assignment: CDR1 MRHNA and CDR2 SNTAGT. The CDR3 DNA is TGTGCCAGCAGTGACTCGAAAATTTTCCCGGGAGGAGGGCACCAAGAGACCCAGTACTTC. This gives the protein CASSDSKIFPGGGHQETQYF.

This clone was detected once. This sequence joins TRBV30 and TRBJ2-5; a possible D gene is TRBD2 (7 bases). V shed 4 bases and J shed 13 bases, with 16 bases lying between them. Germline CDR1 is GTSNPN and CDR2 is SVGIG (reference sequence). CDR3 size: 11 residues. The CDR3, as DNA: TGTGCCTGGACATCGGGGGGCACTGTGTACTTC. Amino acid sequence: CAWTSGGTVYF.

The rearrangement links TRBV11-2 to TRBJ1-2, with D possibly matching TRBD1 (6 bases). V lost 0 bases to trimming and J lost 7 bases, with 9 bases between them. Germline lookup yields CDR1 SGHAT and CDR2 FQNNGV. This CDR3 spans 13 amino acids. CDR3 region: CASSLDRGSGYTF. The CDR3 DNA reads TGTGCCAGCAGCTTAGACAGGGGAAGTGGCTACACCTTC.

The chain couples TRBV19 to TRBJ2-7; 7 positions match TRBD2. Germline V gives CDR1 LNHDA, CDR2 SQIVND (reference sequence). This CDR3 comprises 14 residues. Unmatched junction bases numbered 6, after V lost 5 bases and J lost 2 bases. The CDR3 coding sequence is TGTGCCAGTAGTTCCGCCCGGGGGGCCTACGAGCAGTACTTC. Translating gives CASSSARGAYEQYF.

This clone has more than one count but fewer than ten. This chain uses TRBV5-6 with TRBJ2-7, with D maybe TRBD2 (6 bases). Trimming removed 0 bases at V and 2 bases at J, with 9 bases between. The germline V gene has CDR1 SGHDT and CDR2 YYEEEE. CDR3 length equals 14 residues. The CDR3 DNA follows: TGTGCCAGCAGCTTGGCTAGGACTACCTACGAGCAGTACTTC. Amino acids: CASSLARTTYEQYF.

This chain connects TRBV6-4 to TRBJ1-1, with D possibly matching TRBD1 (5 bases). Germline V gene data show CDR1 as MRHNA and CDR2 as SNTAGT. The CDR3 sequence is 14 residues long. Trimming pared 6 bases from V and 1 base from J, leaving 12 bases between. The CDR3 DNA reads TGTGCCAGCAGCCAGATGGGGGGGAACACTGAAGCTTTCTTT. Amino acid sequence: CASSQMGGNTEAFF.

The V gene is TRBV28, the J gene TRBJ2-7; 7 nucleotides align to TRBD2. The J segment lost 6 bases and the V segment lost 4 bases, leaving 21 bases of the junction unmatched. Germline loops: CDR1 MDHEN, CDR2 SYDVKM. The CDR3 runs to 18 residues. CDR3 sequence: CASSSSGRRGTLYGEQYF. In nucleotides, the CDR3 is TGTGCCAGCAGTTCGTCCGGGAGGCGGGGTACCCTCTACGGCGAGCAGTACTTC.

The rearrangement links TRBV10-3 to TRBJ1-3, with 9 positions matching TRBD1. This CDR3 is 16 amino acids long. CDR1 ENHRY and CDR2 SYGVKD come from the germline V gene. After removal of 3 bases from V and 2 bases from J, the junction contained 5 bases not matched to a gene. Here the CDR3 DNA reads TGTGCCATCAGTGATACCTGGGACAGGGCTGGAAACACCATATATTTT. Translated, it gives CAISDTWDRAGNTIYF.

The chain joins TRBV7-9 to TRBJ2-3; TRBD1 matches at 10 bases. This CDR3 has 15 residues. In germline, CDR1 is SEHNR, CDR2 FQNEAQ (reference sequence). V was clipped by 1 base and J by 5 bases; unmatched bases: 3. This CDR3 reads CASSLGGQGVDTQYF. DNA for the CDR3: TGTGCCAGCAGCTTAGGCGGACAGGGGGTAGATACGCAGTATTTT. Based on the CDR3 plus reference TRBV7-9 and TRBJ2-3, the full variable domain is DTGVSQNPRHKITKRGQNVTFRCDPISEHNRLYWYRQTLGQGPEFLTYFQNEAQLEKSRLLSDRFSAERPKGSFSTLEIQRTEQGDSAMYLCASSLGGQGVDTQYFGPGTRLTVL.

The V call is TRBV2, the J call TRBJ1-1, with a possible D match to TRBD1 (5 bases). Germline CDR1 SNHLY, CDR2 FYNNEI. Trimming took off 6 bases at V and 0 bases at J, with 14 bases between the two ends. The CDR3 has 15 residues. The CDR3 sequence: CASSDDPGMNTEAFF. CDR3 nucleotide sequence: TGTGCCAGCAGCGATGATCCAGGGATGAACACTGAAGCTTTCTTT.

The chain combines TRBV19 with TRBJ1-1, with D unclear. V lost 4 bases to trimming and J lost 0 bases, with 18 bases between them. Looked up from germline, CDR1 is LNHDA and CDR2 is SQIVND (reference sequence). CDR3 length equals 17 residues. This CDR3 reads CASSTLVTGKLNTEAFF. CDR3 nucleotide sequence: TGTGCCAGTAGTACCCTTGTGACGGGAAAATTGAACACTGAAGCTTTCTTT. Looking up the rest from reference TRBV19 and TRBJ1-1 gives the full variable domain: DGGITQSPKYLFRKEGQNVTLSCEQNLNHDAMYWYRQDPGQGLRLIYYSQIVNDFQKGDIAEGYSVSREKKESFPLTVTSAQKNPTAFYLCASSTLVTGKLNTEAFFGQGTRLTVV.

The chain carries TRBV14 and TRBJ2-2; perhaps TRBD2 as D (7 bases). Trimming pared 4 bases from V and 4 bases from J, leaving 16 bases between. The V gene's germline CDR1 is SGHDN and CDR2 FVKESK. The CDR3 runs 16 residues. For the CDR3, the DNA is TGTGCCAGCAGCCTACTACGAGGGGGGGCCACCGGGGAGCTGTTTTTT. Protein product: CASSLLRGGATGELFF.

The chain joins TRBV27 to TRBJ2-3, with 8 bases that match TRBD2. V was clipped by 7 bases and J by 4 bases; unmatched bases: 10. The germline V gene encodes CDR1 MNHEY and CDR2 SMNVEV (reference sequence). The CDR3 sequence is 15 residues long. Here the CDR3 reads CASIDSSGGSDTQYF. The CDR3 region has the DNA TGTGCCAGCATCGATTCGAGCGGGGGATCAGATACGCAGTATTTT.

There are a few counts of this clone. The chain uses TRBV11-3 and TRBJ2-1, with TRBD2 matching 13 bases. V trimming: 6 bases; J trimming: 5 bases; junction bases outside the gene matches: 10. Germline V lookup: CDR1 SGHNT, CDR2 YENEEA. The CDR3 loop spans 17 amino acids. CDR3 DNA: TGTGCCAGCAGAAGACTAGCGGGGGGACATAAGAACAATGAGCAGTTCTTC. Translation gives CASRRLAGGHKNNEQFF. Looking up the rest from reference TRBV11-3 and TRBJ2-1 gives the full variable domain: EAGVVQSPRYKIIEKKQPVAFWCNPISGHNTLYWYLQNLGQGPELLIRYENEEAVDDSQLPKDRFSAERLKGVDSTLKIQPAELGDSAVYLCASRRLAGGHKNNEQFFGPGTRLTVL.

The rearrangement uses TRBV4-1 and TRBJ2-1; TRBD2 agrees at 9 bases. Germline-derived CDR1 and CDR2 are MGHRA and YSYEKL. Germline trimming cut 4 bases from V and 7 bases from J; bases unmatched to any gene: 11. The CDR3 is 16 amino acids. The CDR3 spells CASSPLNSGGGNEQFF. CDR3 bases: TGCGCCAGCAGCCCTCTGAATAGCGGGGGAGGTAATGAGCAGTTCTTC.

The chain links TRBV15 to TRBJ2-5, with TRBD2 matching 9 bases. The V segment lost 3 bases and the J segment 5 bases; nucleotides outside the gene matches: 7. The germline gives CDR1 LNHNV, CDR2 YYDKDF (reference sequence). The CDR3 has 15 amino acids. The CDR3 sequence: CATSRNSGGGETQYF. DNA for the CDR3: TGTGCCACCAGCAGGAATAGCGGGGGTGGGGAGACCCAGTACTTC.

The J gene is TRBJ2-3, the V gene TRBV24-1; D gene uncertain. The germline gives CDR1 KGHDR, CDR2 SFDVKD. Deletions cut 9 bases from V and 0 bases from J, with 9 bases between. The CDR3 extends over 13 amino acids. The CDR3 nucleotides read TGTGCCACCGGATTGCGGAGCACAGATACGCAGTATTTT. Translated: CATGLRSTDTQYF.